The rows below give T cell receptor beta chains drawn from one sample of a study of blood T cell repertoires in COVID-19. Assay used: immunoSEQ multiplex PCR; TCRdb lists only in-frame clones, some missing. This sample carries almost 200,000 clones, about 85% of them seen once, and the ten largest clones take around 0.93%. Sequencing was performed on peripheral blood. The receptors here all came from a man between 60 and 75 years old with COVID-19, enrolled during active disease. Each CDR3 is given with its conserved first and last residue. The D gene is left open where the match is weak. Clone size is stated in some rows and not others, as once, few, many or a class when expanded.

TRBV27,TRBJ1-1,NA,NA,14,CASSYSLGNTEAFF
TRBV28,TRBJ2-1,NA,NA,11,CASSVYNEQFF
TRBV7-2,TRBJ1-3,NA,NA,12,CASSAYVHTIYF
TRBV5-1,TRBJ1-6,NA,TRBD1,15,CASSLGQGFNSPLHF
TRBV5-6,TRBJ1-2,NA,TRBD1,13,CASSSTGRYGYTF
TRBV3-1/TRBV3-2,TRBJ2-2,NA,TRBD1,15,CASSLQGAGTGELFF
TRBV4-1,TRBJ1-1,NA,NA,15,CASSQGRGTNTEAFF
TRBV7-8,TRBJ1-5,NA,TRBD1,17,CASSLGLWDSFNQPQHF
TRBV2,TRBJ1-6,NA,TRBD1,14,CASSLDRGRSPLHF
TRBV7-6,TRBJ2-5,NA,TRBD2,18,CASSPGVGLAGGKETQYF
TRBV7-6,TRBJ2-5,NA,TRBD1,18,CASSFLPGQGPLQETQYF
TRBV18,TRBJ1-6,NA,TRBD1,17,CASSPPGQGPGGSPLHF
TRBV10-3,TRBJ1-1,NA,NA,12,CAISESRGEAFF
TRBV7-8,TRBJ2-1,NA,TRBD2,15,CASSPGLAGQNEQFF
TRBV18,TRBJ1-1,NA,TRBD1,14,CASSPGTVNTEAFF
TRBV9,TRBJ2-3,NA,NA,15,CASAPEVGRTDTQYF
TRBV18,TRBJ1-2,NA,NA,13,CASSPGPIYGYTF
TRBV3-1/TRBV3-2,TRBJ2-1,NA,NA,13,CASSQLARSEQFF
TRBV6-2/TRBV6-3,TRBJ2-7,NA,NA,14,CASSYSAGRREQYF
TRBV10-2,TRBJ2-3,once,TRBD1,14,CASSEGQGTDTQYF
TRBV28,TRBJ1-1,few,TRBD1,14,CASRSTGTGTEAFF
TRBV6-2/TRBV6-3,TRBJ1-5,NA,NA,15,CASSPGGGSNQPQHF
TRBV7-2,TRBJ2-1,NA,NA,14,CASSPPRGSNEQFF
TRBV27,TRBJ2-2,NA,TRBD2,16,CASSLRSGRDTGELFF
TRBV11-3,TRBJ2-2,NA,NA,16,CASSSGTAENTGELFF
TRBV15,TRBJ1-5,NA,NA,15,CATSISDSSNQPQHF
TRBV6-5,TRBJ1-1,few,NA,14,CASKRGRAGGEAFF
TRBV18,TRBJ2-5,once,TRBD1,16,CASSLNRQGYQETQYF
TRBV5-1,TRBJ2-1,NA,NA,14,CASSSLTRGNEQFF
TRBV2,TRBJ1-2,NA,TRBD1,13,CASMLDREGGYTF
TRBV15,TRBJ1-5,NA,NA,15,CATSRDVLGNQPQHF
TRBV11-3,TRBJ2-2,NA,NA,15,CASSPSFGNAGELFF
TRBV14,TRBJ2-7,few,NA,12,CASSPAAWRQYF
TRBV6-5,TRBJ1-4,few,TRBD1,13,CASKTGGREKLFF
TRBV10-3,TRBJ2-7,NA,TRBD1,16,CAISEPGQGASYEQYF
TRBV30,TRBJ2-2,NA,NA,13,CASDSTNTGELFF
TRBV27,TRBJ1-6,few,TRBD1,18,CASSLPPGTGGANSPLHF